A selection of T cell receptor beta chains follows, all from one sample in a study of somatic mutations in cytotoxic T cells in rheumatoid arthritis. Some clones are missing from TCRdb's copy, which holds only in-frame ones; the method was immunoSEQ multiplex PCR. The table lists some 27,000 clones, approximately 73% of them singletons, with roughly a tenth in the top ten. What was sequenced was CD8+ T cells sorted from blood. The receptors come from a woman aged 18-29 years in good health. The CDR3 runs from the conserved cysteine through the conserved F or W. The order of the fields is CDR3 protein, CDR3 DNA, V gene, D gene, clone size, J gene. The D gene is left open where the match is weak. Clone size is shown for a subset of rows, as once, few, many or a class of expanded clone.

CASSLTGSSTDTQYF TGTGCCAGCAGTTTGACGGGGTCTAGCACAGATACGCAGTATTTT TRBV28 . . TRBJ2-3
CASSDGFGVNIQYF TGCGCCAGCAGTGATGGGTTCGGGGTCAACATTCAGTACTTC TRBV10-2 . once TRBJ2-4
CASSETGDNTEAFF TGTGCCAGCAGCGAAACAGGGGATAACACTGAAGCTTTCTTT TRBV7-9 TRBD1 . TRBJ1-1
CASSQESAIDEQFF TGCGCCAGCAGCCAAGAGTCGGCAATAGATGAGCAGTTCTTC TRBV4-1 . once TRBJ2-1
CASGFGNEQFF TGTGCTAGTGGTTTCGGAAATGAGCAGTTCTTC TRBV12-5 . . TRBJ2-1
CASSLGQGAGQPQHF TGTGCCAGCAGTTTAGGCCAGGGGGCCGGTCAGCCCCAGCATTTT TRBV28 TRBD1 . TRBJ1-5
CASSADLGWSFEQYF TGTGCCAGTAGTGCCGACCTTGGGTGGAGTTTCGAGCAGTACTTC TRBV19 . . TRBJ2-7
CASSEGRTAYGYTF TGTGCCAGCAGTGAAGGGAGGACTGCGTATGGCTACACCTTC TRBV2 . . TRBJ1-2
CASSAGDANYGYTF TGCGCCAGCAGTGCTGGGGACGCTAACTATGGCTACACCTTC TRBV10-2 . . TRBJ1-2
CASSNPFSGNNEQFF TGCGCCAGCAGCAATCCCTTTAGCGGGAACAATGAGCAGTTCTTC TRBV5-1 TRBD2 . TRBJ2-1
CASSPYLTENYGYTF TGTGCCAGCAGCCCCTACCTCACAGAAAACTATGGCTACACCTTC TRBV5-6 . . TRBJ1-2
CALGGPRDGYTF TGTGCCCTTGGAGGACCTCGGGATGGCTACACCTTC TRBV30 . once TRBJ1-2
CASTPDGDAFSYEQYF TGTGCCAGCACCCCCGATGGGGACGCCTTTTCCTACGAGCAGTACTTC TRBV5-4 . . TRBJ2-7
CASSLGTGWEQYF TGTGCCAGCAGCTTAGGGACAGGGTGGGAGCAGTACTTC TRBV11-2 TRBD1 . TRBJ2-7
CASSKPYRADQPQHF TGTGCCAGTAGTAAACCTTACAGGGCCGATCAGCCCCAGCATTTT TRBV19 . . TRBJ1-5
CASTPGDSGTLNEQFF TGCGCCAGTACCCCCGGTGACTCGGGAACCCTAAATGAGCAGTTCTTC TRBV5-1 . . TRBJ2-1
CASNRAVQANYGYTF TGTGCCAGCAATCGGGCTGTGCAAGCTAACTATGGCTACACCTTC TRBV21-1 . few TRBJ1-2
CAAGLAGSGYTF TGTGCCGCGGGGCTTGCGGGGAGCGGCTACACCTTC TRBV5-4 . . TRBJ1-2